Listed here are 20 T cell receptor beta chains from one sample, sequenced in a study of cytomegalovirus exposure and HLA in healthy donors. The data were produced by immunoSEQ multiplex PCR, yet TCRdb's version contains in-frame clones alone and is incomplete. Found here are about 73,000 clones, roughly 94% of them singletons; the top ten hold approximately 3%. Material: PBMCs. These receptors were obtained from a woman between 18 and 29 years old in good health and CMV-seropositive.

The chain employs TRBV6-5 and TRBJ2-5; 7 bases are shared with TRBD1. Germline trimming cut 6 bases from V and 1 base from J; bases unmatched to any gene: 8. Germline V gene sequence: CDR1 MNHEY, CDR2 SVGAGI. The CDR3 runs 15 residues. CDR3 sequence reads: CASSRGGEGQETQYF. CDR3 coding DNA: TGTGCCAGCAGCCGAGGGGGCGAGGGCCAAGAGACCCAGTACTTC.

V usage is TRBV15 and J usage is TRBJ2-5; D is uncertain. CDR3 size: 16 residues. V lost 1 base and J lost 3, with 15 bases in between. The germline gives CDR1 LNHNV, CDR2 YYDKDF (reference sequence). The CDR3 sequence: CATSRAPLKPKETQYF. CDR3 sequence (DNA): TGTGCCACCAGCAGAGCTCCGCTGAAACCTAAAGAGACCCAGTACTTC. The full variable domain, completed using reference TRBV15 and TRBJ2-5, is DAMVIQNPRYQVTQFGKPVTLSCSQTLNHNVMYWYQQKSSQAPKLLFHYYDKDFNNEADTPDNFQSRRPNTSFCFLDIRSPGLGDTAMYLCATSRAPLKPKETQYFGPGTRLLVL.

This clone appeared a few times. The chain recombines TRBV4-2 with TRBJ1-1; D possibly corresponds to TRBD1 (6 bases). V lost 3 bases, J lost 5 bases, and 13 bases lay in between. The germline V gene encodes CDR1 LGHNA and CDR2 YNFKEQ. CDR3 length: 14 amino acids. The CDR3 DNA is TGTGCCAGCAGCCACACAGGGAGTGGTACTGAAGCTTTCTTT. This codes for CASSHTGSGTEAFF.

A note on this clone: Mismatch with germline at one junction end may stem from a read error. The CDR3 nucleotides are TGTGCCAGCAGCTTGAATGTGGGGCATTTT. Its translation: CASSLNVGHF. The chain has TRBV5-8 and TRBJ2-3; D may be TRBD1 (5 bases). From germline, CDR1 is SGHTS and CDR2 YDEGEE. This CDR3 is 10 amino acids long.

The rearrangement uses TRBV2 and TRBJ1-5, with D unresolved. Germline V gene data show CDR1 as SNHLY and CDR2 as FYNNEI. There are 13 residues in the CDR3. The V end lost 8 bases, the J end lost 6 bases, and 14 bases lay between the germline ends. The CDR3 nucleotides read TGTGCCAGCGGGTTGGAGGGATTTCAGCCCCAGCATTTT. Amino acid sequence: CASGLEGFQPQHF.

This sequence joins TRBV5-1 and TRBJ2-7; 10 bases map to TRBD1. The CDR3 length is 15 residues. The germline V gene encodes CDR1 SGHRS and CDR2 YFSETQ. V dropped 0 bases and J dropped 4; count of bases not matched to a gene: 4. DNA for the CDR3: TGCGCCAGCAGCTTGGCCGGACAGGGGGATTACGAGCAGTACTTC. This sequence encodes CASSLAGQGDYEQYF.

V usage is TRBV2 and J usage is TRBJ2-3; maybe TRBD2 (5 bases). Germline lookup yields CDR1 SNHLY and CDR2 FYNNEI. The CDR3 totals 14 residues. Trimming took off 7 bases at V and 3 bases at J, with 14 bases between the two ends. This chain's CDR3 is CASNLLLATDTQYF. The CDR3 DNA reads as TGTGCCAGCAACCTCCTGCTAGCAACAGATACGCAGTATTTT.

V gene TRBV7-9 combines with J gene TRBJ2-5, with TRBD1 identical over 8 bases. The germline V gene has CDR1 SEHNR and CDR2 FQNEAQ (reference sequence). Trimming cost V 4 bases and J 3 bases; bases outside gene matches: 1. The CDR3 spans 13 residues. The CDR3 is CASSYRGKETQYF. CDR3 sequence (DNA): TGTGCCAGCAGCTACAGGGGGAAAGAGACCCAGTACTTC.

This chain connects TRBV18 to TRBJ2-5, with TRBD2 as a possible D gene (6 bases). Looked up from germline, CDR1 is KGHSH and CDR2 is LQKENI. CDR3 length: 16 residues. Trimming took off 4 bases at V and 4 bases at J, with 19 bases between the two ends. For the CDR3, the DNA is TGTGCCAGCTCACTATGGCGTGGAGGGGCTGGAGAGACCCAGTACTTC. The encoded protein is CASSLWRGGAGETQYF.

The V gene is TRBV28, the J gene TRBJ2-2; 9 nucleotides match TRBD1. The ends lost 5 bases at V and 5 bases at J; junction bases unmatched: 15. This CDR3 has 18 residues. Looked up from germline, CDR1 is MDHEN and CDR2 is SYDVKM. CDR3 sequence: CASSGEGGQGSETGELFF. The CDR3 nucleotides are TGTGCCAGCAGTGGGGAAGGAGGACAGGGGAGTGAGACCGGGGAGCTGTTTTTT.

This sequence joins TRBV10-3 and TRBJ2-6, with 7 bases matching TRBD1. CDR1 is ENHRY and CDR2 is SYGVKD in the germline V gene. The CDR3 runs to 17 residues. V was clipped by 3 bases and J by 0 bases; unmatched bases: 5. DNA of the CDR3: TGTGCCATCAGTGAAGGTTCAGGGGGCTCTGGGGCCAACGTCCTGACTTTC. The encoded protein is CAISEGSGGSGANVLTF.

This clone was counted only a few times. The rearrangement links TRBV7-6 to TRBJ2-7; no definite D call. Per the germline V gene, CDR1 is SGHVS and CDR2 is FNYEAQ. The CDR3 contains 13 residues. The V end lost 1 base, the J end lost 3 bases, and 7 bases lay between the germline ends. The CDR3 reads CASSLENGYEQYF. CDR3 DNA: TGTGCCAGCAGCTTAGAAAACGGCTACGAGCAGTACTTC.

The rearrangement joins TRBV27 to TRBJ2-7; TRBD1 matches 10 bases. Trimming at V came to 5 bases and at J to 2 bases, leaving 9 bases not matched to a gene. Germline CDR1 and CDR2: MNHEY and SMNVEV (reference sequence). The CDR3 is 16 amino acids. The CDR3 is CASSLRPTGGTYEQYF. For the CDR3, the DNA is TGTGCCAGCAGTCTGAGACCGACAGGGGGCACCTACGAGCAGTACTTC.

The V call is TRBV5-1, the J call TRBJ2-1, with 11 bases that match TRBD2. CDR3 length: 15 amino acids. Germline V lookup: CDR1 SGHRS, CDR2 YFSETQ. V was clipped by 4 bases and J by 4 bases; unmatched bases: 4. In nucleotides, the CDR3 is TGCGCCAGCAGCCCCGGGACTAGCGGTTACAATGAGCAGTTCTTC. It encodes CASSPGTSGYNEQFF.

This clone was seen only once. The rearrangement links TRBV5-4 to TRBJ1-2, with D possibly TRBD1 on 5 matching bases. Trimming removed 5 bases at V and 4 bases at J, with 15 bases between. Per germline, CDR1 SGHNT and CDR2 YYREEE (reference sequence). This CDR3 spans 14 amino acids. The CDR3 region is CASSSGGVSYGYTF. The CDR3 DNA follows: TGTGCCAGCAGTTCCGGGGGGGTGAGCTATGGCTACACCTTC.

This chain links TRBV7-8 with TRBJ1-1, with D possibly being TRBD1 (6 bases). Germline V CDR1 and CDR2: SGHVS, FQNEAQ. The CDR3 loop spans 14 amino acids. Between the trimmed V and J ends, which lost 6 bases and 1 base, there was a span of 12 bases. CDR3 amino acids: CASRAGARNTEAFF. In nucleotides, the CDR3 is TGTGCCAGCAGGGCAGGGGCGAGGAACACTGAAGCTTTCTTT.

The chain recombines TRBV2 with TRBJ2-7, with a possible D match to TRBD1 (5 bases). V lost 8 bases, J lost 0 bases, and 17 bases lay in between. Germline CDR1 SNHLY, CDR2 FYNNEI. This CDR3 is 15 amino acids long. CDR3 sequence reads: CASGVVQDNSYEQYF. In nucleotides, the CDR3 is TGTGCCAGCGGTGTCGTCCAGGACAACTCCTACGAGCAGTACTTC.

This chain links TRBV6-6 with TRBJ1-1; D is unclear. The CDR3 contains 11 residues. Germline V CDR1 and CDR2: MNHNY, SVGAGI (reference sequence). The germline V and J ends were trimmed by 3 bases and 6 bases, with 5 bases remaining between them. The CDR3 protein is CASSYRSEAFF. CDR3 bases: TGTGCCAGCAGTTATCGGTCTGAAGCTTTCTTT.

As regards this clone: Compared with germline, one end of the junction differs, possibly owing to a read error. The chain joins TRBV4-3 to TRBJ1-3; TRBD1 matches 7 bases. The germline V gene encodes CDR1 LGHNA and CDR2 YSLEER. The CDR3 totals 16 residues. The CDR3 loop is CASSQDRWDSGKTIYF. The CDR3 DNA sequence: TGCGCCAGCAGCCAAGATCGGTGGGACAGCGGAAAGACCATATATTTT.

J is TRBJ2-1 and V is TRBV20-1; D is possibly TRBD1 (6 bases). V was clipped by 3 bases and J by 7 bases, with 7 bases between them. CDR3 length: 11 amino acids. The V gene's germline CDR1 is DFQATT and CDR2 SNEGSKA (reference sequence). The CDR3 bases are TGCAGTGCTAGGCAGGGGAATGAGCAGTTCTTC. Protein sequence: CSARQGNEQFF.